These 16 T cell receptor beta chains share one sample of origin, sequenced in a study of cytomegalovirus exposure and HLA in healthy donors. The primer mix had 60 Vbeta and 13 Jbeta primers. Repertoires were generated with immunoSEQ multiplex PCR, while TCRdb's copy carries only in-frame clones and drops some. The sample includes approximately 160,000 clones, over 75% of them seen just once. The sequenced sample was PBMCs. These receptors all come from a woman aged 25 to 45 in good health and CMV-seronegative.

This clone has more than one count but fewer than ten. The chain employs TRBV6-1 and TRBJ2-7; TRBD2 might be the D (7 bases). CDR3 length: 17 residues. The germline V gene encodes CDR1 MNHNS and CDR2 SASEGT. The V end lost 4 bases, the J end lost 6 bases, and 25 bases lay between the germline ends. The CDR3 sequence is CASSVRGGGGLLPEQYF. CDR3 bases: TGTGCCAGCAGTGTAAGGGGGGGCGGGGGCCTCCTGCCCGAGCAGTACTTC.

The chain carries TRBV4-3 and TRBJ2-1, with 7 bases lining up with TRBD1. This CDR3 spans 14 amino acids. Germline V CDR1 and CDR2: LGHNA, YSLEER. V dropped 3 bases and J dropped 8; count of bases not matched to a gene: 7. CDR3: CASSHLGQEYEQFF. The CDR3 DNA reads as TGCGCCAGCAGCCACCTTGGACAGGAATATGAGCAGTTCTTC.

This clone appeared a few times. The rearrangement links TRBV2 to TRBJ2-7, with 10 bases that match TRBD1. V dropped 9 bases and J dropped 5; count of bases not matched to a gene: 10. The CDR3 totals 14 residues. Germline V gene sequence: CDR1 SNHLY, CDR2 FYNNEI. CDR3 nucleotides: TGTGCCAGAACCCGGGACAGGGGACTACACGAGCAGTACTTC. Amino acid sequence: CARTRDRGLHEQYF.

Comment on this clone: The same CDR3 arises from other DNA sequences in this sample as well. The chain joins TRBV29-1 to TRBJ2-1, with D possibly being TRBD2 (5 bases). Trimming cost V 4 bases and J 5 bases, with 15 bases left between them. Germline lookup yields CDR1 SQVTM and CDR2 ANQGSEA. The CDR3 has 14 residues. The CDR3 spells CSVGRGKRNNEQFF. Written as DNA, the CDR3 is TGCAGCGTTGGGAGAGGGAAGCGTAACAATGAGCAGTTCTTC.

V usage is TRBV9 and J usage is TRBJ2-3; TRBD2 aligns across 12 bases. Trimming removed 1 base from V and 4 bases from J; junction bases left unmatched: 16. Per germline, CDR1 SGDLS and CDR2 YYNGEE. The CDR3 totals 20 residues. This chain's CDR3 is CASSVTPSSTSGGRADTQYF. The CDR3 DNA follows: TGTGCCAGCAGCGTAACCCCCTCTTCAACTAGCGGGGGGCGGGCAGATACGCAGTATTTT. Complete variable domain (other parts from reference TRBV9 and TRBJ2-3): DSGVTQTPKHLITATGQRVTLRCSPRSGDLSVYWYQQSLDQGLQFLIQYYNGEERAKGNILERFSAQQFPDLHSELNLSSLELGDSALYFCASSVTPSSTSGGRADTQYFGPGTRLTVL.

The chain employs TRBV13 and TRBJ2-7; 9 nucleotides agree with TRBD2. Germline-derived CDR1 and CDR2 are PRHDT and FYEKMQ (reference sequence). Trimming removed 6 bases from V and 3 bases from J; junction bases left unmatched: 9. The CDR3 is 15 residues long. CDR3 in amino acids: CASRLTSGLNYEQYF. CDR3 DNA sequence: TGTGCCAGCAGGTTAACTAGCGGGCTTAACTACGAGCAGTACTTC.

This rearrangement joins TRBV30 to TRBJ1-1; TRBD1 might be the D (6 bases). Germline loops: CDR1 GTSNPN, CDR2 SVGIG (reference sequence). V lost 1 base and J 5 bases, leaving 20 bases between the germline ends. The CDR3 sequence is 16 residues long. CDR3 amino acids: CAWSGGGPRLRTEAFF. The CDR3 DNA follows: TGTGCCTGGAGTGGCGGGGGCCCGAGGTTAAGGACTGAAGCTTTCTTT.

V gene TRBV10-3 combines with J gene TRBJ2-7, with D possibly matching TRBD2 (6 bases). Germline V gene sequence: CDR1 ENHRY, CDR2 SYGVKD. The CDR3 totals 15 residues. Trimming shortened V by 8 bases and J by 0 bases, and 17 bases separated the two germline ends. CDR3 DNA sequence: TGTGCCATCTCCGATTCGGGGGTGAGCTCCTACGAGCAGTACTTC. Translating gives CAISDSGVSSYEQYF.

V usage is TRBV7-6 and J usage is TRBJ2-2, with 11 positions matching TRBD2. The germline V gene has CDR1 SGHVS and CDR2 FNYEAQ. Trimming at V came to 1 base and at J to 5 bases, leaving 3 bases not matched to a gene. The CDR3 sequence is 16 residues long. Written as DNA, the CDR3 is TGTGCCAGCAGCTTAGGGTCTAGCGGGAGGACCGGGGAGCTGTTTTTT. This codes for CASSLGSSGRTGELFF.

The J gene is TRBJ2-5, the V gene TRBV5-1; 11 nucleotides match TRBD2. Germline loops: CDR1 SGHRS, CDR2 YFSETQ. V lost 2 bases to trimming and J lost 5 bases; unmatched junction nucleotides: 2. The CDR3 totals 14 residues. The DNA for the CDR3 is TGCGCCAGCAGCTTTAGCGGGGGGGCTGAGACCCAGTACTTC. Translating it yields CASSFSGGAETQYF. Variable domain in full (rest from reference TRBV5-1 and TRBJ2-5): KAGVTQTPRYLIKTRGQQVTLSCSPISGHRSVSWYQQTPGQGLQFLFEYFSETQRNKGNFPGRFSGRQFSNSRSEMNVSTLELGDSALYLCASSFSGGAETQYFGPGTRLLVL.

The V call is TRBV7-3, the J call TRBJ2-3; 10 bases align to TRBD2. This CDR3 is built from 17 residues. Germline V gene lookup returns CDR1 SGHTA and CDR2 FQGTGA. J was trimmed by 8 bases and V by 4 bases; bases with no gene match: 15. The CDR3 DNA reads as TGTGCCAGCAGCTCCCGATCGGGACTAGCGCCCACATCTACGCAGTATTTT. This translates into CASSSRSGLAPTSTQYF.

V gene TRBV11-2 combines with J gene TRBJ1-1; D is possibly TRBD1 (5 bases). Germline V gene sequence: CDR1 SGHAT, CDR2 FQNNGV. This CDR3 is 14 amino acids long. The V end was cut by 0 bases, the J end by 2 bases, with 7 bases between. CDR3 in DNA: TGTGCCAGCAGCTTAGAAGGGGCTAACACTGAAGCTTTCTTT. Encoded protein: CASSLEGANTEAFF.

This clone turned up a few times. This chain links TRBV19 with TRBJ2-2; D is possibly TRBD2 (6 bases). V lost 0 bases, J lost 2 bases, and 7 bases lay in between. In germline, CDR1 is LNHDA, CDR2 SQIVND (reference sequence). This CDR3 has 15 amino acids. Here the CDR3 reads CASSIDSGNTGELFF. CDR3 sequence (DNA): TGTGCCAGTAGTATAGATAGCGGAAACACCGGGGAGCTGTTTTTT.

The chain links TRBV4-1 to TRBJ1-1; D might be TRBD1 (5 bases). Trimming stripped 6 bases from V and 5 bases from J, with 16 bases between. This CDR3 region has 14 residues. Germline V gives CDR1 MGHRA, CDR2 YSYEKL. The CDR3 coding sequence is TGCGCCAGCAGACAACTCGGCGGGGGTACTGAAGCTTTCTTT. Its protein is CASRQLGGGTEAFF.

In its sample, this clone was seen once. V and J are TRBV29-1 and TRBJ1-3; D is possibly TRBD1 (6 bases). The CDR3 sequence is 16 residues long. The ends were cut back, 3 bases at V and 3 bases at J, with 18 bases in the middle. Per the germline V gene, CDR1 is SQVTM and CDR2 is ANQGSEA. The CDR3 loop is CSVELARGRFGNTIYF. DNA for the CDR3: TGCAGCGTTGAGTTGGCCAGGGGCAGGTTTGGAAACACCATATATTTT.

This rearrangement joins TRBV2 to TRBJ2-1; 12 nucleotides agree with TRBD2. Germline V gene lookup returns CDR1 SNHLY and CDR2 FYNNEI. CDR3 length: 22 amino acids. The trim removed 6 bases at V and 1 base at J, leaving 22 bases unmatched. CDR3 sequence reads: CASRSPGTAQYLAGGSYNEQFF. The CDR3 bases are TGTGCCAGCAGATCACCCGGGACAGCACAGTATCTAGCGGGAGGGTCCTACAATGAGCAGTTCTTC.